This TCR beta chain was recovered during a study of breast tumors, draining lymph nodes, adjacent tissues. Axillary draining lymph nodes of breast cancer patients supplied the node samples. TCRdb processed the multiplex PCR reads anew with MiXCR; each CDR3 protein has one entry. The sample shows about 130,000 distinct CDR3 sequences, around 20% of them seen only once. There are 13 residues in the CDR3. The germline gives CDR1 MNHEY, CDR2 SVGAGI. To note about this clonotype: Since a much larger clone is just one base distant, this may be a read error.

This TCR was recovered from a female donor with breast cancer. Some clones in this sample may be carry-over from other donors' samples. The sequenced sample consisted of axillary lymph node tissue. V and J are TRBV6-5 and TRBJ2-3, with D perhaps TRBD2 (6 bases). In DNA form, the CDR3 reads TGTGCCTGCAGTGCGGGGCGCACAGATACGCAGTATTTT. It encodes CACSAGRTDTQYF.